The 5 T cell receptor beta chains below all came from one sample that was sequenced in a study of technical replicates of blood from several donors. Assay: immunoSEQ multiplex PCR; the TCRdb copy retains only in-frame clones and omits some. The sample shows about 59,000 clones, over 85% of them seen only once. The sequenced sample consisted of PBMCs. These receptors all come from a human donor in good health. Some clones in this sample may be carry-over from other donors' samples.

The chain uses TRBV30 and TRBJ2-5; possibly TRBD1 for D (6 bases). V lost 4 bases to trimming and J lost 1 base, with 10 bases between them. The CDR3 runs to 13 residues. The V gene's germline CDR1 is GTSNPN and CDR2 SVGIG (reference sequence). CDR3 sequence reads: CAWTRGPQETQYF. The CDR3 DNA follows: TGTGCCTGGACCAGGGGCCCCCAAGAGACCCAGTACTTC.

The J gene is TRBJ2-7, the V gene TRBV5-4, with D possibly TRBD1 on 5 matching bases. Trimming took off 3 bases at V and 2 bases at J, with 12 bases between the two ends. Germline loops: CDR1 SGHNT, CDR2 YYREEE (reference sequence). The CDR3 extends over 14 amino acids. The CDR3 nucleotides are TGTGCCAGCAGCTCGAGACAGAGACCCTACGAGCAGTACTTC. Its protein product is CASSSRQRPYEQYF.

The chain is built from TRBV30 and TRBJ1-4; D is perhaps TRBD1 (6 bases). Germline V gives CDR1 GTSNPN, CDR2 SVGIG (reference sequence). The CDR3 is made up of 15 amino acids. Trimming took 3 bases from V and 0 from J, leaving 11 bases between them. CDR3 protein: CAWRRTVATNEKLFF. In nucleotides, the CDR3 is TGTGCCTGGAGGCGGACAGTCGCAACTAATGAAAAACTGTTTTTT.

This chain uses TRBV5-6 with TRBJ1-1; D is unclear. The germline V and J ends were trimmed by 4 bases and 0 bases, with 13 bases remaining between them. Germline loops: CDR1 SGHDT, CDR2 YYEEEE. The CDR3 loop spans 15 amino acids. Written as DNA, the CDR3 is TGTGCCAGCAGCCCCGATACGGGATTGAACACTGAAGCTTTCTTT. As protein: CASSPDTGLNTEAFF.

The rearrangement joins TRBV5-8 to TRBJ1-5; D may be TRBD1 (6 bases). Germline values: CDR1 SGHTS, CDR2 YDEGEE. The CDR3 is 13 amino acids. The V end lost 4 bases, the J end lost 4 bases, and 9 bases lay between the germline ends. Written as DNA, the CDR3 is TGTGCCAGCAGCGAGGACAGAAATCAGCCCCAGCATTTT. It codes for CASSEDRNQPQHF.